This TCR beta chain was sequenced in a study of T cells in narcolepsy. Overall study context: Healthy controls were enrolled alongside patients with narcolepsy type 1 or type 2.

This clone was seen more than once but under ten times. Its antigen is currently unknown. Study-wide findings and caveats: Comparing one patient's CSF and blood CD4+ clonotypes highlighted HCRT- and TRIB2-specific autoreactive clonotypes. Autoreactive clonotypes reportedly recurred in blood of same and different patients, not controls. Autoreactive clone sequences were missing from some blood memory CD4+ repertoires.

The ends lost 6 bases at V and 6 bases at J; junction bases unmatched: 12. Germline V gives CDR1 MNHNY, CDR2 SVGAGI (reference sequence). The CDR3 is 15 residues long. Generated by immunoSEQ multiplex PCR, the TCRdb table keeps only in-frame clones and is missing some. The data show tens of thousands of clones, around four fifths seen once. The material sequenced was CD45RA- memory CD4+ T cells from PBMCs. This chain connects TRBV6-6 to TRBJ1-2, with TRBD1 matching over 8 bases. This sequence originates from a human donor with narcolepsy. This CDR3 reads CASRRTGPPYDGYTF. CDR3 nucleotide sequence: TGTGCCAGCAGAAGGACAGGGCCGCCTTACGATGGCTACACCTTC.